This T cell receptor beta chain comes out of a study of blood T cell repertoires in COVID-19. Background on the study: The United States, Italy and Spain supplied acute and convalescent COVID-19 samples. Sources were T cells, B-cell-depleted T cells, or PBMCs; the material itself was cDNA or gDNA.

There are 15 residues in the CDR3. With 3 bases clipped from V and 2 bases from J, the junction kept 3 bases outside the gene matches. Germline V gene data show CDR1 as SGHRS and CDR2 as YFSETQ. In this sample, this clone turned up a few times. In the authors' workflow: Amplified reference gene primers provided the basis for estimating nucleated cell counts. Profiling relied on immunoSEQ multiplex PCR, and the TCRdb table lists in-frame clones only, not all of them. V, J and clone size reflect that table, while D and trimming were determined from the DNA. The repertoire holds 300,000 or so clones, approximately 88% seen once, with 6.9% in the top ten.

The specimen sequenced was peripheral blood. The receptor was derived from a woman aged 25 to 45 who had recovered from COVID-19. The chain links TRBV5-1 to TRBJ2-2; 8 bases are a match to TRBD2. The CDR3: CASSSGLANTGELFF. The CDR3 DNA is TGCGCCAGCAGCTCAGGACTAGCCAACACCGGGGAGCTGTTTTTT.